The clone carrying this T cell receptor (beta chain) has just a few counts. The antigen remains undetermined. This sample is drawn from a study of identical twins. Study results and limitations: Zero-insertion analyses were open to partial confounding by invariant MAIT and iNKT cells.

TCRdb used MiXCR to reprocess the 5' RACE reads, holding one entry per CDR3 protein. The sample consists of over 500,000 distinct CDR3 sequences, about 20% of them appearing once. V lost 3 bases to trimming and J lost 8 bases; unmatched junction nucleotides: 11. Germline CDR1 and CDR2: DFQATT and SNEGSKA (reference sequence). This CDR3 comprises 14 residues. Another study also made use of these data, one on T cells expressing NK-cell markers. From that report: In sorted CD3+CD56+NKG2C+, CD3+CD56+NKG2C- and CD3+CD56-NKG2C+ T cells, TCR beta repertoires were obtained. Sequenced donors, eight in total, included seven who were HCMV-seropositive and one who was seronegative.

The specimen was CD4+ T cells sorted from blood. This receptor was identified in a woman aged 18-29 years in good health. The chain employs TRBV20-1 and TRBJ1-2; 8 bases fit TRBD1. CDR3 sequence reads: CSARVGQAAWGYTF. In DNA, the CDR3 is TGCAGTGCTAGGGTGGGACAGGCCGCATGGGGCTACACCTTC.